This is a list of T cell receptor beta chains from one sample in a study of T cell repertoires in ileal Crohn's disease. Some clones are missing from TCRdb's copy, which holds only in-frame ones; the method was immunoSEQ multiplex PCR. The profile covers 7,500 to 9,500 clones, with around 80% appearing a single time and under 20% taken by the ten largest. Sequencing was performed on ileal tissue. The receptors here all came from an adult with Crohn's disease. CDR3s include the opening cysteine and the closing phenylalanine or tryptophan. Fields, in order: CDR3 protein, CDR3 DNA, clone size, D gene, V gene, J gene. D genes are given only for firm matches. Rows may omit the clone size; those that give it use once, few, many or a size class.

CARLVLSTDTQYF,TGTGCCAGACTGGTACTAAGCACAGATACGCAGTATTTT,.,.,TRBV9,TRBJ2-3
CASSYSREAVYEQYF,TGTGCCAGCAGTTACTCTCGGGAAGCGGTCTACGAGCAGTACTTC,.,.,TRBV6-5,TRBJ2-7
CASSEQPGQVVEQYF,TGTGCCAGCAGTGAACAACCGGGACAGGTAGTAGAGCAGTACTTC,few,TRBD1,TRBV2,TRBJ2-5
CSARTANTEAFF,TGCAGCGCTCGGACAGCGAACACTGAAGCTTTCTTT,.,.,TRBV29-1,TRBJ1-1
CASSPEPRETGYNSPLHF,TGTGCCAGCTCACCGGAGCCAAGAGAGACAGGCTATAATTCACCCCTCCACTTT,.,.,TRBV18,TRBJ1-6
CASSRGQTDTQYF,TGCGCCAGCAGCCGAGGACAGACAGATACGCAGTATTTT,.,.,TRBV4-1,TRBJ2-3
CATSRVMVWGHTEAFF,TGTGCCACCAGCAGAGTAATGGTTTGGGGGCACACTGAAGCTTTCTTT,.,.,TRBV15,TRBJ1-1
CASRPKSTGELFF,TGTGCCAGCAGACCTAAGAGCACCGGGGAGCTGTTTTTT,.,.,TRBV11-1,TRBJ2-2
CASSVVSSGNTEAFF,TGTGCCAGCAGCGTAGTTAGCTCGGGAAACACTGAAGCTTTCTTT,.,.,TRBV9,TRBJ1-1
CASSQNHRDNEQFF,TGCGCCAGCAGCCAGAACCACAGGGACAATGAGCAGTTCTTC,large,.,TRBV4-3,TRBJ2-1
CAWSGGGRGREGYTF,TGTGCCTGGAGTGGGGGGGGCAGGGGGCGCGAGGGCTACACCTTC,.,TRBD1,TRBV30,TRBJ1-2
CASSPGPETGAYGYTF,TGTGCCAGCTCACCAGGGCCCGAGACAGGAGCCTATGGCTACACCTTC,few,.,TRBV18,TRBJ1-2
CASSLGRAGGRSYEQYF,TGCGCCAGCAGCTTGGGAAGGGCGGGGGGCAGATCCTACGAGCAGTACTTC,.,TRBD2,TRBV5-1,TRBJ2-7
CSAQGYEQYF,TGCAGTGCACAGGGATACGAGCAGTACTTC,.,.,TRBV20-1,TRBJ2-7
CASSLRARGGIQYF,TGTGCCAGCAGCTTAAGGGCGCGAGGGGGCATTCAGTACTTC,.,.,TRBV7-3,TRBJ2-4
CASSSGSYEQYF,TGTGCCAGCAGCTCGGGGTCCTACGAGCAGTACTTC,.,.,TRBV11-3,TRBJ2-7
CASSFYRGRSGEQYF,TGTGCCAGCAGCTTTTACAGGGGTCGAAGCGGCGAGCAGTACTTC,.,TRBD1,TRBV13,TRBJ2-7
CASSRQGSTSPLHF,TGTGCCAGCAGTAGACAGGGGTCTACTTCACCCCTCCACTTT,.,TRBD1,TRBV6-5,TRBJ1-6
CASSLQHSNQPQHF,TGTGCCAGCAGCCTCCAACATAGCAATCAGCCCCAGCATTTT,.,.,TRBV5-4,TRBJ1-5
CASSEMGQGNTEAFF,TGTGCCAGCAGTGAAATGGGACAGGGGAACACTGAAGCTTTCTTT,.,TRBD1,TRBV2,TRBJ1-1
CASRAGLAGNNEQFF,TGTGCCAGCAGGGCGGGACTAGCGGGGAACAATGAGCAGTTCTTC,.,TRBD2,TRBV6-5,TRBJ2-1
CASSWTGTRVTDTQYF,TGTGCCAGCAGCTGGACCGGGACTAGAGTTACAGATACGCAGTATTTT,once,TRBD2,TRBV7-9,TRBJ2-3